This TCR beta chain emerged from a study of T cell repertoires in cytomegalovirus infection. The overall study: Through public TCR beta signatures, both CMV infection and matching HLA type were indicated.

This clonotype has a count of ten or more. TCRdb ran MiXCR on the reads and lists one entry per CDR3 protein. The sample records tens of thousands of distinct CDR3 sequences, over 3.5% being singletons. This CDR3 spans 14 amino acids. In germline, CDR1 is SGHVS, CDR2 FQNEAQ. The V end lost 6 bases, the J end lost 2 bases, and 13 bases lay between the germline ends. Material for sequencing was PBMCs. The receptor comes from a human donor in good health (CMV status not recorded). Some clones in this sample may be carry-over from other donors' samples. The rearrangement joins TRBV7-8 to TRBJ2-5; D gene uncertain. This CDR3 is CASRRSLTQETQYF. As DNA, the CDR3 is TGTGCCAGCAGGAGGTCCTTGACTCAAGAGACCCAGTACTTC.